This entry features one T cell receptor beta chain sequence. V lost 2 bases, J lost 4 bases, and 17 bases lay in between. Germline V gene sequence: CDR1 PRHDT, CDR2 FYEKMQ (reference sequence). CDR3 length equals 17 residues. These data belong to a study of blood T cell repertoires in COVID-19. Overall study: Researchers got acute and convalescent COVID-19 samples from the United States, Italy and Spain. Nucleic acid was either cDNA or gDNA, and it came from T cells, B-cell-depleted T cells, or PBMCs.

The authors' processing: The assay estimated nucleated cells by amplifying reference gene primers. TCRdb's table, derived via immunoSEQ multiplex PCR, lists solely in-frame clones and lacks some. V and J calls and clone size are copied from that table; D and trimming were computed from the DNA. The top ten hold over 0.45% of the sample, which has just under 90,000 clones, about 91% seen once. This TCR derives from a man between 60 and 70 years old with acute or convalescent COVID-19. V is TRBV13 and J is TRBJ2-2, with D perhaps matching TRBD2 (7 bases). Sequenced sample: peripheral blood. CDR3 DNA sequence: TGTGCCAGCAGCTTAATCGACCGGGGGGCCTTCACCGGGGAGCTGTTTTTT. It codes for CASSLIDRGAFTGELFF.